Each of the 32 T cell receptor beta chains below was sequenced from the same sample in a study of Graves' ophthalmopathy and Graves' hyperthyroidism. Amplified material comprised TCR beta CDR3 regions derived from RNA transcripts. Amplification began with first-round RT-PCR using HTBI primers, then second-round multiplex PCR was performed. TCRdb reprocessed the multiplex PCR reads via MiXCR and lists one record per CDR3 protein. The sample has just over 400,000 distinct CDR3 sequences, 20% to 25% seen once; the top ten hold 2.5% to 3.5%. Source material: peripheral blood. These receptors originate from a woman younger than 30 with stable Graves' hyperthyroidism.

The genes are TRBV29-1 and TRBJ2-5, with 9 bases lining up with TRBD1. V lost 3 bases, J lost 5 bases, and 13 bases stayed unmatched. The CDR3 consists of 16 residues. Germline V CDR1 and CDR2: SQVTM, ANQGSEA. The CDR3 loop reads CSVDPLGQGLGETQYF. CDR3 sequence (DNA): TGCAGCGTTGACCCATTGGGACAGGGTTTGGGGGAGACCCAGTACTTC.

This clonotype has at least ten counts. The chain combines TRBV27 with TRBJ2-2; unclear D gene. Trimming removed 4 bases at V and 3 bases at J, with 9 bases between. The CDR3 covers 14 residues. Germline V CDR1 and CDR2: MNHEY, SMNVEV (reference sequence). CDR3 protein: CASSYRADTGELFF. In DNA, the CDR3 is TGTGCCAGCAGTTATAGGGCAGACACCGGGGAGCTGTTTTTT.

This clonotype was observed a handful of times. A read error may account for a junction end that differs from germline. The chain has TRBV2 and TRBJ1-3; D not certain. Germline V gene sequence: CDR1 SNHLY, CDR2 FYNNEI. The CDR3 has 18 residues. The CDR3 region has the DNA TGTGCCAGCAATGAACGGTGGCAGGCTTTGAGCTCTAGAAACACCATATATTTT. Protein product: CASNERWQALSSRNTIYF. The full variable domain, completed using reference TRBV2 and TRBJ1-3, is EPEVTQTPSHQVTQMGQEVILRCVPISNHLYFYWYRQILGQKVEFLVSFYNNEISEKSEIFDDQFSVERPDGSNFTLKIRSTKLEDSAMYFCASNERWQALSSRNTIYFGEGSWLTVV.

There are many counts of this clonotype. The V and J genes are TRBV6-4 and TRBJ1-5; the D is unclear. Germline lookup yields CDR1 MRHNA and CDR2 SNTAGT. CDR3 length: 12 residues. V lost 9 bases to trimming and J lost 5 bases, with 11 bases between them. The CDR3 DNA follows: TGTGCCAGGTTGGGAGACCATCAGCCCCAGCATTTT. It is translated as CARLGDHQPQHF.

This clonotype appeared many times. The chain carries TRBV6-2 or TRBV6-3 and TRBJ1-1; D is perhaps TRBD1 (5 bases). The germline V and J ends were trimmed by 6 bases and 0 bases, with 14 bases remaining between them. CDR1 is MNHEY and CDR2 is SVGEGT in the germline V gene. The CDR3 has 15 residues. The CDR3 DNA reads TGTGCCAGCAGGCACGGGGGGACTCTGAACACTGAAGCTTTCTTT. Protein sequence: CASRHGGTLNTEAFF.

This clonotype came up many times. CDR3 in amino acids: CASSQDFPGDSYGYTF. CDR3 nucleotides: TGCGCCAGCAGCCAAGATTTTCCGGGCGATTCCTATGGCTACACCTTC. J is TRBJ1-2 and V is TRBV4-3; D ambiguous. CDR3 length equals 16 residues. Per germline, CDR1 LGHNA and CDR2 YSLEER. V was pared by 0 bases and J by 4 bases, with 15 bases between.

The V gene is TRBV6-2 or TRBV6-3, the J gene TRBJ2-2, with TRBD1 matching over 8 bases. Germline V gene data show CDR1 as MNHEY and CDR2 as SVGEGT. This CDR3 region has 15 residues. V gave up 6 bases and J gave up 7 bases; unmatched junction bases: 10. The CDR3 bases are TGTGCCAGCAGCCTGGACAGGGTTGTGATCGGGGAGCTGTTTTTT. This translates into CASSLDRVVIGELFF.

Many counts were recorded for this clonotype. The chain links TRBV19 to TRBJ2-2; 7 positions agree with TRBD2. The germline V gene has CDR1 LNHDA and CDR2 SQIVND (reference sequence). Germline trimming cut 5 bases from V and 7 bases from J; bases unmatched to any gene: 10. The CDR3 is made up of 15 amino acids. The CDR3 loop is CASSAWTSEGGELFF. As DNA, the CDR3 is TGTGCCAGTAGTGCCTGGACTAGTGAGGGCGGGGAGCTGTTTTTT.

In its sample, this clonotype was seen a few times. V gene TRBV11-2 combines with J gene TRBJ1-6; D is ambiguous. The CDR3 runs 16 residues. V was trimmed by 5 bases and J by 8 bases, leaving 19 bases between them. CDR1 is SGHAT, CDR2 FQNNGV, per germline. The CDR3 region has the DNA TGTGCCAGCAGCGTAGCATATCGGACGGCACATTCACCCCTCCACTTT. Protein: CASSVAYRTAHSPLHF. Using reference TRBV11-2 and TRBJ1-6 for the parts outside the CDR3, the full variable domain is EAGVAQSPRYKIIEKRQSVAFWCNPISGHATLYWYQQILGQGPKLLIQFQNNGVVDDSQLPKDRFSAERLKGVDSTLKIQPAKLEDSAVYLCASSVAYRTAHSPLHFGNGTRLTVT.

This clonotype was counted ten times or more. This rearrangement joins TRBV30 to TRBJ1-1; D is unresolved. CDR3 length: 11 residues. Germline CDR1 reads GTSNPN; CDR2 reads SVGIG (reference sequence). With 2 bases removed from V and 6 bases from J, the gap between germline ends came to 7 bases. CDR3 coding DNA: TGTGCCTGGAGTTTTGGGGCTGAAGCTTTCTTT. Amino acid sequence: CAWSFGAEAFF. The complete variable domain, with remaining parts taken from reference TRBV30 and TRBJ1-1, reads SQTIHQWPATLVQPVGSPLSLECTVEGTSNPNLYWYRQAAGRGLQLLFYSVGIGQISSEVPQNLSASRPQDRQFILSSKKLLLSDSGFYLCAWSFGAEAFFGQGTRLTVV.

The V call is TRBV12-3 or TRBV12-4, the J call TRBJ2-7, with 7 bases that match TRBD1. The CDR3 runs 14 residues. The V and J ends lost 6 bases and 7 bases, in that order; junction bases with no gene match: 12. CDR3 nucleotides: TGTGCCAGCAGCCCCTCACAGGGGTCGTTGGAGCAGTACTTC. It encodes CASSPSQGSLEQYF.

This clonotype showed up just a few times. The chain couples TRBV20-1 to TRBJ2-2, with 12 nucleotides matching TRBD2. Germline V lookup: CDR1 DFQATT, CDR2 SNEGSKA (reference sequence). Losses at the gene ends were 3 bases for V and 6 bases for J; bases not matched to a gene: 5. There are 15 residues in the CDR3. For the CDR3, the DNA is TGCAGTGCTAGTTGGACTAGCGGGATTCCCGGGGAGCTGTTTTTT. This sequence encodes CSASWTSGIPGELFF.

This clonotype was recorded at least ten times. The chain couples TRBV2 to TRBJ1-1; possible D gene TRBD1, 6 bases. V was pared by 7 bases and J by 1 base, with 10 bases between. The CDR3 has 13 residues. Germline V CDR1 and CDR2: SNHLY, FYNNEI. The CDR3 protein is CASMGTPNTEAFF. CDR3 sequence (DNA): TGTGCCAGCATGGGGACACCGAACACTGAAGCTTTCTTT.

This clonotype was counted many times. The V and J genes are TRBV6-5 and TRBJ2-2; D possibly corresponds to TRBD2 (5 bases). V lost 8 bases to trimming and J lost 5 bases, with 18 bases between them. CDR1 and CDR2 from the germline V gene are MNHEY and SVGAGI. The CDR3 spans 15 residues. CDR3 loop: CASPISGGGTGELFF. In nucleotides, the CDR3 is TGTGCCAGCCCAATAAGCGGCGGTGGGACCGGGGAGCTGTTTTTT.

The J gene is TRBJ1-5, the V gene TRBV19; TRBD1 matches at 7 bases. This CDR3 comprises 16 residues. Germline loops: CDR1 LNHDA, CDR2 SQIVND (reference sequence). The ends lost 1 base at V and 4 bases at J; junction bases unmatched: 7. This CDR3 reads CASSIGLRDRNQPQHF. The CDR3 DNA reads TGTGCCAGTAGTATAGGTCTCCGGGACAGAAATCAGCCCCAGCATTTT. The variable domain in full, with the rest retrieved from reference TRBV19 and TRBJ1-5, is DGGITQSPKYLFRKEGQNVTLSCEQNLNHDAMYWYRQDPGQGLRLIYYSQIVNDFQKGDIAEGYSVSREKKESFPLTVTSAQKNPTAFYLCASSIGLRDRNQPQHFGDGTRLSIL.

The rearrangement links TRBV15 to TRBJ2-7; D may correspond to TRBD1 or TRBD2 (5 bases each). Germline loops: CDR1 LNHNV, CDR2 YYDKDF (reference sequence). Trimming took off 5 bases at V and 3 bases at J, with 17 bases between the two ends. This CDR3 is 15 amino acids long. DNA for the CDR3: TGTGCCACCAGCCCGACCCCGACAGACTACTACGAGCAGTACTTC. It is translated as CATSPTPTDYYEQYF.

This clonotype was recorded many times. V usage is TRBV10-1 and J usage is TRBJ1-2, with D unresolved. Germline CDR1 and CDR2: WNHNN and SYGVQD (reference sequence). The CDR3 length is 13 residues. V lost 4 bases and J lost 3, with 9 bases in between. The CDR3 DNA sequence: TGCGCCAGCAGTGCTGAAGGGTACTATGGCTACACCTTC. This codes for CASSAEGYYGYTF.

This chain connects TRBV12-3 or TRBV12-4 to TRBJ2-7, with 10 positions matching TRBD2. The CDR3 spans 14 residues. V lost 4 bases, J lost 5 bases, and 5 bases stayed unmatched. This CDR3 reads CASSSSGSFNEQYF. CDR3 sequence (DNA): TGTGCCAGCAGTTCTAGCGGGAGCTTCAACGAGCAGTACTTC.

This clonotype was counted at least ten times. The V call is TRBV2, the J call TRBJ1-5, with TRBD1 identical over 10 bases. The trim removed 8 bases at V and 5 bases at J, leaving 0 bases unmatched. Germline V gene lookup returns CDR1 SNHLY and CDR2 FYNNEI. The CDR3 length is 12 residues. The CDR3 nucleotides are TGTGCCAGCGGACAGGGGGATCAGCCCCAGCATTTT. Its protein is CASGQGDQPQHF.

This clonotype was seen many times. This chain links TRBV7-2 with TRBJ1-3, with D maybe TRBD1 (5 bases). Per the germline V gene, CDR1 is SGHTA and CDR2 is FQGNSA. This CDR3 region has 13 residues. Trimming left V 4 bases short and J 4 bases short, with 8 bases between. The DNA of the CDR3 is TGTGCCAGCAGCTACAACAGGGGAAACACCATATATTTT. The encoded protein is CASSYNRGNTIYF.

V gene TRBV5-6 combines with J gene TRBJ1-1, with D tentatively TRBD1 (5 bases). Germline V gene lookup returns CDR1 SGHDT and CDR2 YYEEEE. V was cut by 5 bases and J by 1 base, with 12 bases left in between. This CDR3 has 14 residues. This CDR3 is CASRADTTNTEAFF. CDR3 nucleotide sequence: TGTGCCAGCAGGGCGGACACGACGAACACTGAAGCTTTCTTT. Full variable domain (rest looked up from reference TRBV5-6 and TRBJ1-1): DAGVTQSPTHLIKTRGQQVTLRCSPKSGHDTVSWYQQALGQGPQFIFQYYEEEERQRGNFPDRFSGHQFPNYSSELNVNALLLGDSALYLCASRADTTNTEAFFGQGTRLTVV.

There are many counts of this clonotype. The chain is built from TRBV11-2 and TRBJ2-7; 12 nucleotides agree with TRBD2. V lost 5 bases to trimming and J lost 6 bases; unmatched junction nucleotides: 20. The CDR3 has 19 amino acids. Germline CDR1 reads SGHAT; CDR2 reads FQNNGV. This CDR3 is CASSAYRDRLLAGGLEQYF. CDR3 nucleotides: TGTGCCAGCAGCGCGTACCGGGACAGGCTACTAGCGGGAGGACTCGAGCAGTACTTC.

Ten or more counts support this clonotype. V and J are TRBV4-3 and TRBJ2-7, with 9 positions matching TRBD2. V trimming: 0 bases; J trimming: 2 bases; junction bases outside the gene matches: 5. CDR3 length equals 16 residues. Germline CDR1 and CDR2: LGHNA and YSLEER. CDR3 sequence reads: CASSQDLAGITYEQYF. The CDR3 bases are TGCGCCAGCAGCCAAGATCTAGCGGGGATAACCTACGAGCAGTACTTC.

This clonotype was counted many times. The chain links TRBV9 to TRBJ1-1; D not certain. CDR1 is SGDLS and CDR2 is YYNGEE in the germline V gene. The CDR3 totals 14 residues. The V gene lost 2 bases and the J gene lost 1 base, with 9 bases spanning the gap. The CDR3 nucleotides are TGTGCCAGCAGCGTTGGGATGAAGAACACTGAAGCTTTCTTT. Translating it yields CASSVGMKNTEAFF.

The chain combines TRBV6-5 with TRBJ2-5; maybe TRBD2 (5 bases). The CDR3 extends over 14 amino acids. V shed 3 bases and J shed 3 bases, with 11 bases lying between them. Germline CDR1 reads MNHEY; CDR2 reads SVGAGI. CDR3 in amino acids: CASSYGSLKETQYF. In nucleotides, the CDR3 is TGTGCCAGCAGTTATGGGAGCTTAAAAGAGACCCAGTACTTC.

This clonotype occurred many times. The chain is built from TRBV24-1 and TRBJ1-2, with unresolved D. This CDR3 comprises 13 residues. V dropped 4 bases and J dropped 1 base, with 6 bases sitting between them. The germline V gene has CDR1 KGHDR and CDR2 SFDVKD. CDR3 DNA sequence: TGTGCCACCAGTGACAGAGATAACTATGGCTACACCTTC. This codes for CATSDRDNYGYTF.

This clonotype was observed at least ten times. As DNA, the CDR3 is TGTGCCAGCAACCTAGGGGGGCAGACCCAGTACTTC. The encoded protein is CASNLGGQTQYF. The J gene is TRBJ2-5, the V gene TRBV11-2; either TRBD1 or TRBD2 may fit D (6 bases each). The length of the CDR3 is 12 residues. V lost 7 bases to trimming and J lost 6 bases, with 12 bases between them. Germline CDR1 SGHAT, CDR2 FQNNGV.

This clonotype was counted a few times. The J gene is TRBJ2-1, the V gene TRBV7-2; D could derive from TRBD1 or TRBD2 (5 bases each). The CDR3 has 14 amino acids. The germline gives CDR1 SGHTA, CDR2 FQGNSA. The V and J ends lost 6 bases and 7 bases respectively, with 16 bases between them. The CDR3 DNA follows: TGTGCCAGCAGAAATCCGGGACCATCGAATGAGCAGTTCTTC. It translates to CASRNPGPSNEQFF.

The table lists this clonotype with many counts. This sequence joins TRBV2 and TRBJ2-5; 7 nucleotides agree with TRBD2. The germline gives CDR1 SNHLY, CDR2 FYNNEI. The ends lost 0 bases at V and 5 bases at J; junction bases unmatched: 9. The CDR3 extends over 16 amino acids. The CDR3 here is CASSEALLARGETQYF. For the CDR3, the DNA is TGTGCCAGCAGTGAAGCTTTACTAGCGAGGGGTGAGACCCAGTACTTC.

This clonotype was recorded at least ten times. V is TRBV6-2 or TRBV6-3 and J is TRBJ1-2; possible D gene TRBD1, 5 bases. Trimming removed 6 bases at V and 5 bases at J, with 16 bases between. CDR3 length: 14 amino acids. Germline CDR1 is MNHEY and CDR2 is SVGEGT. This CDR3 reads CASRGPGRTYGYTF. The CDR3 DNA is TGTGCCAGCAGGGGACCGGGACGGACTTATGGCTACACCTTC.

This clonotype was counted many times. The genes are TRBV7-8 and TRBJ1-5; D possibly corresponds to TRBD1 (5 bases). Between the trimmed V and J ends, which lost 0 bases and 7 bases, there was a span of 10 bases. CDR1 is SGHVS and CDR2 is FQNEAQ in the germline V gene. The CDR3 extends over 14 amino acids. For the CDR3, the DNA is TGTGCCAGCAGCTTAGCGGATAAGGGGCAGCCCCAGCATTTT. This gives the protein CASSLADKGQPQHF.

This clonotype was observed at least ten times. As DNA, the CDR3 is TGCAGTGCTAGAGTCCCCCTACTAGCGGGAGTGATCTACGAGCAGTACTTC. Its protein product is CSARVPLLAGVIYEQYF. This sequence joins TRBV20-1 and TRBJ2-7, with TRBD2 identical over 11 bases. CDR1 DFQATT and CDR2 SNEGSKA come from the germline V gene (reference sequence). The CDR3 consists of 17 residues. V shed 1 base and J 3 bases; nucleotides not matched to a gene: 11.